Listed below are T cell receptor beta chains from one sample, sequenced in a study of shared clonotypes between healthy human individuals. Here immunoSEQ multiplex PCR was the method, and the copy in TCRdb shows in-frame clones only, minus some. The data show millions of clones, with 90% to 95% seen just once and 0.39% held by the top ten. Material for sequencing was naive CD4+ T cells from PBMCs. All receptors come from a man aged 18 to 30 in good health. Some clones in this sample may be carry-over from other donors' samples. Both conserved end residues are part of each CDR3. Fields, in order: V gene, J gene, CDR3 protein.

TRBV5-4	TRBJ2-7	CASSLAGLSYEQYF
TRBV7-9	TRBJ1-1	CASSLASRMEAFF
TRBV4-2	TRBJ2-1	CASTRGLADYNEQFF
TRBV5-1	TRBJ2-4	CASSLSSGRDIQYF
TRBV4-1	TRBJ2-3	CASSHPLLTTTDTQYF
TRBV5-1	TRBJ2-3	CASSPTPGQGTDTQYF
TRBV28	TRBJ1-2	CASSIGLYGYTF
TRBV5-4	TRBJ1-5	CASSSDRDQPQHF
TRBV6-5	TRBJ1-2	CASSTAINYGYTF
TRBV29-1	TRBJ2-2	CSVGFGQGYTGELFF
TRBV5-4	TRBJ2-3	CASSGRIKGTDTQYF
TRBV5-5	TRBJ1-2	CASSLVVISYGYTF
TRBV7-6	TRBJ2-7	CASSPREGRDHEQYF
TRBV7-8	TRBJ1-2	CASSSATEGGYTF
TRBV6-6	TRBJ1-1	CASSPLANTEAFF
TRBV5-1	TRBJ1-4	CASSLITDEKLFF
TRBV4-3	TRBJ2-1	CASSQVPYYNEQFF
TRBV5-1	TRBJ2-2	CASSSDRVSTGELFF
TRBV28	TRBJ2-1	CASSRDRGNEQFF
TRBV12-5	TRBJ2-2	CASGFDLYTGELFF
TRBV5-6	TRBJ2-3	CASSLAGGYTDTQYF
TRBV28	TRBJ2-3	CASSPDGTDTQYF
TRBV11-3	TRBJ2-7	CASSLVDGYEQYF
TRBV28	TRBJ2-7	CASSLRQGEQYF
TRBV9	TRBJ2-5	CASSATLVDTQYF
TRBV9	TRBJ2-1	CASSVEWREIGEQFF
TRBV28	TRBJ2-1	CASIDGSAGNNEQFF
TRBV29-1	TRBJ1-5	CSVEGSDSNQPQHF
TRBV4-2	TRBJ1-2	CASSHGVQDGNYGYTF
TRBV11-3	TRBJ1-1	CASSLGTGTAAFF
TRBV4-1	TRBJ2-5	CASRQNRVEETQYF
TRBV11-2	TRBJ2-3	CASSPQPESTDTQYF
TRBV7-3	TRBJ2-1	CASSLAGTIVNEQFF
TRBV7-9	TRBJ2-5	CASSLSTGRETQYF
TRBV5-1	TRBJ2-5	CASSLDQETQYF
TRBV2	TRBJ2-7	CASRSWGNEQYF
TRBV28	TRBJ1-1	CASSLPGGMNTEAFF
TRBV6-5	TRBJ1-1	CASSSYLLVANTEAFF
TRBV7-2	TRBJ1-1	CASSLAMSTEAFF
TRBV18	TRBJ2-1	CASSPRLNPLNEQFF
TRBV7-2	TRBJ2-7	CASSPPGSEQYF
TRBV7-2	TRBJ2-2	CASSLVSRTSGELFF
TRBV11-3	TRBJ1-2	CASSLDRGRNGYTF
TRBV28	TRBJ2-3	CASSLGTETQYF
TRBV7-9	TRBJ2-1	CASRQREANNEQFF
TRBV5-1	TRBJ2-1	CASGNPSGNPYEQFF
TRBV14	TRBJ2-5	CASSRKTTSGGETQYF
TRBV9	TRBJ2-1	CASSVTGTIDYNEQFF
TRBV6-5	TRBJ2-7	CASRKPKSEQYF
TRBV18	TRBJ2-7	CASSPPAGAYEQYF
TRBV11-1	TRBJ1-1	CASSLRRGDTEAFF
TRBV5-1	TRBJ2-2	CASSSGLAGIGGELFF
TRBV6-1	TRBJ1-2	CASSDRTGGGYTF
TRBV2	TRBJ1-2	CASNPTPNGYTF
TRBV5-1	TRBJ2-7	CASSLRRGSSYEQYF
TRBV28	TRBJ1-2	CASGLRYNYGYTF
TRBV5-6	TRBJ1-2	CASSLANRDGYTF
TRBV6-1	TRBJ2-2	CASSGEPSNTGELFF
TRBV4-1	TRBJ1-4	CASSQEREKLFF
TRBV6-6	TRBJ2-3	CASSYSGGTQYF